The 14 T cell receptor beta chains presented below share a single source sample, sequenced in a study of shared clonotypes between healthy human individuals. The method was immunoSEQ multiplex PCR; TCRdb's version includes in-frame clones alone and lacks a portion of them. The sample has over a million clones, approximately 76% seen once. The source material was memory CD4+ T cells sorted from blood. Stated subset: CD45RA-negative fraction. These receptors were obtained from a man between 18 and 29 years old in good health.

Comments on this clone: Within the sample, other DNA sequences also encode this same CDR3. The rearrangement uses TRBV30 and TRBJ2-5, with D unclear. V gave up 0 bases and J gave up 2 bases, with 7 bases separating them. Germline V gene lookup returns CDR1 GTSNPN and CDR2 SVGIG (reference sequence). The CDR3 extends over 13 amino acids. Here the CDR3 reads CAWSVRSQETQYF. As DNA, the CDR3 is TGTGCCTGGAGTGTACGGTCTCAAGAGACCCAGTACTTC.

The J gene is TRBJ2-3, the V gene TRBV6-5; 8 positions agree with TRBD1. Per germline, CDR1 MNHEY and CDR2 SVGAGI. The CDR3 has 15 residues. With V trimmed by 3 bases and J by 2 bases, 4 bases remained unmatched. The CDR3 protein is CASSYQGAPTDTQYF. The DNA for the CDR3 is TGTGCCAGCAGTTATCAGGGGGCACCCACAGATACGCAGTATTTT.

The V call is TRBV9, the J call TRBJ2-1; TRBD2 is a possible D gene (6 bases). The CDR3 has 15 amino acids. V shed 0 bases and J shed 5 bases, with 12 bases lying between them. The germline gives CDR1 SGDLS, CDR2 YYNGEE. The CDR3 here is CASSVEPSANNEQFF. The DNA of the CDR3 is TGTGCCAGCAGCGTAGAGCCTAGCGCTAACAATGAGCAGTTCTTC.

Details on this clone: With only one base between it and a far larger clone, this is likely a read error. The V call is TRBV28, the J call TRBJ2-5; D tentatively reads TRBD1 or TRBD2 (5 bases each). This CDR3 is built from 14 residues. Germline CDR1 reads MDHEN; CDR2 reads SYDVKM. Trimming left V 5 bases short and J 5 bases short, with 15 bases between. Written as DNA, the CDR3 is TGTGCCAGCAGTCGACCCCTGGGGGAGGAGACCCAGTACTTC. It yields the protein CASSRPLGEETQYF.

This rearrangement joins TRBV6-4 to TRBJ2-3; the D gene is possibly TRBD2 (6 bases). Germline-derived CDR1 and CDR2 are MRHNA and SNTAGT. Trimming took off 7 bases at V and 1 base at J, with 15 bases between the two ends. CDR3 length: 15 amino acids. This CDR3 reads CASNHYKRGTDTQYF. The DNA of the CDR3 is TGTGCCAGCAACCATTATAAGCGGGGCACAGATACGCAGTATTTT.

This clone was counted between two and nine times. This chain links TRBV4-3 with TRBJ2-1; TRBD2 matches at 11 bases. Germline trimming cut 4 bases from V and 10 bases from J; bases unmatched to any gene: 9. This CDR3 is 15 amino acids long. The germline gives CDR1 LGHNA, CDR2 YSLEER. The CDR3 bases are TGCGCCAGCAGCCTTTTAGCGGGAGGGCGGGAAGAGCAGTTCTTC. Encoded protein: CASSLLAGGREEQFF.

V usage is TRBV19 and J usage is TRBJ2-7, with D possibly matching TRBD1 (6 bases). This CDR3 has 13 residues. The V gene lost 3 bases and the J gene lost 7 bases, with 13 bases spanning the gap. The V gene's germline CDR1 is LNHDA and CDR2 SQIVND (reference sequence). CDR3 amino acids: CASSILWGQEQYF. As DNA, the CDR3 is TGTGCCAGTAGTATTCTCTGGGGGCAGGAGCAGTACTTC.

V is TRBV10-3 and J is TRBJ2-7; possibly TRBD1 for D (5 bases). The CDR3 sequence is 14 residues long. With 6 bases removed from V and 3 bases from J, the gap between germline ends came to 15 bases. Per germline, CDR1 ENHRY and CDR2 SYGVKD. The CDR3, as DNA: TGTGCCATCAGCGGGTCGACAGCTTACTACGAGCAGTACTTC. Amino acids: CAISGSTAYYEQYF.

This clone was observed a handful of times. The CDR3 protein is CASSEAYSNQPQHF. CDR3 nucleotide sequence: TGTGCCAGCAGTGAAGCCTATAGCAATCAGCCCCAGCATTTT. The V and J genes are TRBV2 and TRBJ1-5; D unclear. The germline V gene has CDR1 SNHLY and CDR2 FYNNEI. The CDR3 consists of 14 residues. V lost 0 bases and J lost 0, with 3 bases in between. The full variable domain, rest sourced from reference TRBV2 and TRBJ1-5, is EPEVTQTPSHQVTQMGQEVILRCVPISNHLYFYWYRQILGQKVEFLVSFYNNEISEKSEIFDDQFSVERPDGSNFTLKIRSTKLEDSAMYFCASSEAYSNQPQHFGDGTRLSIL.

The genes are TRBV28 and TRBJ2-5, with D tentatively TRBD2 (5 bases). This CDR3 spans 15 amino acids. With 5 bases removed from V and 2 bases from J, the gap between germline ends came to 15 bases. Germline V gene lookup returns CDR1 MDHEN and CDR2 SYDVKM. The CDR3 sequence: CASSGHTGIQETQYF. For the CDR3, the DNA is TGTGCCAGCAGTGGCCATACCGGGATACAAGAGACCCAGTACTTC.

The V call is TRBV30, the J call TRBJ2-7; 9 bases align to TRBD1. This CDR3 spans 14 amino acids. Germline lookup yields CDR1 GTSNPN and CDR2 SVGIG (reference sequence). J lost 3 bases, V lost 3 bases, and 6 bases had no gene match. As DNA, the CDR3 is TGTGCCTGGAGATCGACAGGGGGTCACTACGAGCAGTACTTC. This encodes CAWRSTGGHYEQYF.

The CDR3 sequence: CASSSVGQGYNGYTF. CDR3 nucleotides: TGTGCCAGCAGTTCCGTAGGACAGGGCTATAATGGCTACACCTTC. This chain connects TRBV6-6 to TRBJ1-2; TRBD1 matches 8 bases. After removal of 4 bases from V and 6 bases from J, the junction contained 10 bases not matched to a gene. Germline loops: CDR1 MNHNY, CDR2 SVGAGI (reference sequence). This CDR3 comprises 15 residues.

The V call is TRBV7-2, the J call TRBJ2-7, with D possibly matching TRBD2 (6 bases). This CDR3 has 13 amino acids. Germline assignment: CDR1 SGHTA and CDR2 FQGNSA. The V end was cut by 4 bases, the J end by 3 bases, with 10 bases between. The CDR3 bases are TGTGCCAGCAGCTCGACTAGAGTCTACGAGCAGTACTTC. Protein product: CASSSTRVYEQYF. Full variable domain (outside the CDR3, taken from reference TRBV7-2 and TRBJ2-7): GAGVSQSPSNKVTEKGKDVELRCDPISGHTALYWYRQSLGQGLEFLIYFQGNSAPDKSGLPSDRFSAERTGGSVSTLTIQRTQQEDSAVYLCASSSTRVYEQYFGPGTRLTVT.

The chain carries TRBV21-1 and TRBJ1-2. TRBV21-1 is designated a pseudogene. The length of the CDR3 is 20 residues. The CDR3 DNA sequence: TGTGCCAGCAGCAAAGGGGACGGGTCGGGGAGGCCCGTAGCTCTCTATGGCTACACCTTC. It encodes CASSKGDGSGRPVALYGYTF.